Listed below are T cell receptor beta chains from one sample, sequenced in a study of blood T cells in healthy people across ages. TCRdb independently ran MiXCR on the 5' RACE reads; one entry per CDR3 protein. Among hundreds of thousands of distinct CDR3 sequences listed, about 32% were seen once. Source material: blood. The receptors originated from an elderly woman in good health. CDR3s include the opening cysteine and the closing phenylalanine or tryptophan.

j_gene: TRBJ1-5
v_gene: TRBV20-1
CDR3aa: CSASRGQGEQPQHF

j_gene: TRBJ2-1
v_gene: TRBV20-1
CDR3aa: CSASLWLIAHNGQFF

j_gene: TRBJ1-1
v_gene: TRBV19
CDR3aa: CASSWTGGEGTEAFF

j_gene: TRBJ2-1
v_gene: TRBV7-4
CDR3aa: CASRAAREGSNEQFF

j_gene: TRBJ2-5
v_gene: TRBV20-1
CDR3aa: CSGIRTGGTETQYF

j_gene: TRBJ2-2
v_gene: TRBV6-1
CDR3aa: CASNNIGGSNTGELFF

j_gene: TRBJ2-3
v_gene: TRBV20-1
CDR3aa: CSAELAGASQGADTQYF

j_gene: TRBJ1-1
v_gene: TRBV15
CDR3aa: CATSRDGAWGAFF

j_gene: TRBJ2-1
v_gene: TRBV20-1
CDR3aa: CSALGARENEQFF

j_gene: TRBJ1-4
v_gene: TRBV6-1
CDR3aa: CASSELGGNREKLFF

j_gene: TRBJ2-1
v_gene: TRBV7-8
CDR3aa: CASSLGLAPNEQFF

j_gene: TRBJ2-1
v_gene: TRBV19
CDR3aa: CASSLQGSYSEQFF

j_gene: TRBJ2-7
v_gene: TRBV6-1
CDR3aa: CASSEGGFRLSSYEQYF

j_gene: TRBJ1-2
v_gene: TRBV5-1
CDR3aa: CASSSRTENLNYGYTF

j_gene: TRBJ1-4
v_gene: TRBV7-2
CDR3aa: CASSLGTSPSANEKLFF

j_gene: TRBJ1-4
v_gene: TRBV10-3
CDR3aa: CAISDPGTVGNEKLFF

j_gene: TRBJ1-1
v_gene: TRBV6-2/TRBV6-3
CDR3aa: CATLGGQGPAFF

j_gene: TRBJ1-5
v_gene: TRBV7-9
CDR3aa: CASSMGQGGNQPQHF

j_gene: TRBJ2-1
v_gene: TRBV24-1
CDR3aa: CATRSAGGNNEQFF

j_gene: TRBJ1-1
v_gene: TRBV27
CDR3aa: CASSLLRSNTEAFF

j_gene: TRBJ1-1
v_gene: TRBV6-2/TRBV6-3
CDR3aa: CASTRGRNTEAFF

j_gene: TRBJ1-1
v_gene: TRBV29-1
CDR3aa: CSVVLRGRMNTEAFF

j_gene: TRBJ1-1
v_gene: TRBV28
CDR3aa: CAIGQREAFF

j_gene: TRBJ1-2
v_gene: TRBV11-2
CDR3aa: CASSLGRHRTGAQWGYTF

j_gene: TRBJ2-5
v_gene: TRBV20-1
CDR3aa: CSARGGLAGALDRKYF

j_gene: TRBJ2-1
v_gene: TRBV20-1
CDR3aa: CSARVQQGETQFF

j_gene: TRBJ2-7
v_gene: TRBV20-1
CDR3aa: CSAHPPGREQYF

j_gene: TRBJ2-3
v_gene: TRBV5-1
CDR3aa: CASSLDSLGTDTQYF

j_gene: TRBJ2-7
v_gene: TRBV4-2
CDR3aa: CASSQGDRGPYEQYF

j_gene: TRBJ2-1
v_gene: TRBV11-2
CDR3aa: CASSLTRWQGAIDEQFF

j_gene: TRBJ2-1
v_gene: TRBV7-6
CDR3aa: CASSLLVGGADEQFF

j_gene: TRBJ1-4
v_gene: TRBV12-3/TRBV12-4
CDR3aa: CASSLFGRGLRYNEKLFF

j_gene: TRBJ2-3
v_gene: TRBV12-3/TRBV12-4
CDR3aa: CASTWTRADTEYF

j_gene: TRBJ2-5
v_gene: TRBV5-1
CDR3aa: CASSLAANPRETQYF

j_gene: TRBJ2-1
v_gene: TRBV3-1
CDR3aa: CASSQVGPGGLYNEQFF

j_gene: TRBJ1-1
v_gene: TRBV28
CDR3aa: CATIGLWGTEAFF

j_gene: TRBJ1-1
v_gene: TRBV27
CDR3aa: CAAQARENTEAFF

j_gene: TRBJ2-7
v_gene: TRBV2
CDR3aa: CASRTPFGYEQYF

j_gene: TRBJ2-5
v_gene: TRBV5-1
CDR3aa: CASSFSQETQYF

j_gene: TRBJ2-7
v_gene: TRBV7-3
CDR3aa: CASAAGGSTREQYF

j_gene: TRBJ2-7
v_gene: TRBV20-1
CDR3aa: CSAPEGTSAGEQYF